This paragraph reports one TCR beta chain. The RNA input was about 0.5 to 1 ug, and it was reverse transcribed with random hexamers. MiXCR, run by TCRdb on the immunoSEQ multiplex PCR reads, gives a single entry per CDR3 protein. The sample contains 100,000 or so distinct CDR3 sequences, 95% of which appear only once. V was clipped by 0 bases and J by 10 bases, with 10 bases between them. CDR3 size: 13 residues. Germline V lookup: CDR1 LNHNV, CDR2 YYDKDF (reference sequence). These data are taken from a study of CD8 T cells in Susac syndrome. The TCR originated in a human donor with Susac syndrome. The chain couples TRBV15 to TRBJ2-1; D not certain. Sequenced material: CD8+ T cells from PBMCs. The CDR3 DNA is TGTGCCACCAGCAGAGATGTTATGCGGGAGCAGTTCTTC. This encodes CATSRDVMREQFF.